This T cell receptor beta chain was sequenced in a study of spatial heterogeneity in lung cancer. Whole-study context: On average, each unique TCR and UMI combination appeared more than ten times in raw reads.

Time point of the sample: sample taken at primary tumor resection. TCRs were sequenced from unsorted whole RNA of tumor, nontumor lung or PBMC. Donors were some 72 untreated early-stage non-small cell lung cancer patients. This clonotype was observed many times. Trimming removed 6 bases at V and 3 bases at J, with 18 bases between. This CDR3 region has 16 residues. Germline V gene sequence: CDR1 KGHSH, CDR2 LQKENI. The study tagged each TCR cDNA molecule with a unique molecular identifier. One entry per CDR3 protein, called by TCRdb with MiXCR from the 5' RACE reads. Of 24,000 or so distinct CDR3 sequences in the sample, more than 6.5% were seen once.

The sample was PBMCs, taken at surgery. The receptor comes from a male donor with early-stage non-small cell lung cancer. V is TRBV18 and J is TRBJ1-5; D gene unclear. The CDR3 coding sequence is TGTGCCAGCTCTTCAAGATGGGTAAAACTCAATCAGCCCCAGCATTTT. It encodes CASSSRWVKLNQPQHF.